Here is one T cell receptor (beta chain) with its context. This clone was detected many times. Its cognate antigen has yet to be identified. Base qualities are not recorded, but no much larger clone differs from it by a single base. The library relied on PCR. The sequencer listed for this sample is Illumina HiSeq 4000. The TCR beta-chain CDR3 region of each patient was profiled by high-throughput sequencing. On the authors' methods: A classifier to discriminate distant-metastatic papillary thyroid cancer patients was built from CDR3 differences across clinicopathological groups. The Shannon index was used to assess repertoire diversity, and the Morisita-Horn index was used to assess tumor-blood repertoire similarity. TCRdb applied fastp at Q25 and MiXCR to the public reads, then kept only in-frame beta chains. The V and J calls, along with clone size, are taken from TCRdb and not from the paper's own processing. The sample has more than 15,000 clones on record, 26% of them singletons. Approximately 24% of the sample goes to the ten largest clones.

V loses 4 bases of germline sequence and J loses 1 base, and the interval between the two ends is 14 bases. The CDR3 runs 15 residues from the cysteine to the phenylalanine. Only the CDR3 DNA is retained, 45 bases long and in frame from the first base. Via the germline V gene, CDR1 is SGDLS and CDR2 YYNGEE. Before undergoing thyroid surgery, none of the patients had been given any kind of treatment. The study retrospectively analysed patient clinical samples collected from about 2012 to 2019 using T-cell receptor beta sequencing. The data were taken from a study of metastatic and nonmetastatic thyroid tumors (dated by TCRdb to the early 2020s). Context from the whole study: Repertoires from peripheral blood and from tumor or nodule tissue samples of malignant and benign thyroid patients were compared. The study at large found these results: TCR beta diversity was reported as significantly higher in malignant tumors than in benign nodules, in both blood and tumor samples.

The sequenced sample was tumor tissue. Recombination joined TRBV9 with TRBJ1-2, and TRBD1 may be the D gene, going by 6 matching bases. The sequence was obtained from a female donor with papillary thyroid cancer or a benign thyroid nodule (not recorded which). Some clones in this sample may be carry-over from other donors' samples. This receptor carries the CDR3 CASSSLGADNYGYTF. The nucleotides are TGTGCCAGCAGCAGTTTGGGGGCTGATAACTATGGCTACACCTTC.